This TCR beta chain was found in a study of blood T cell repertoires in COVID-19. The data were produced by immunoSEQ multiplex PCR, yet TCRdb's version contains in-frame clones alone and is incomplete. Among about 250,000 clones listed, approximately 83% were seen once. CDR3 length: 18 amino acids. The V segment lost 0 bases and the J segment 5 bases; nucleotides outside the gene matches: 14. Germline values: CDR1 SGDLS, CDR2 YYNGEE. The origin of this receptor is a man aged 45-65 years with active or convalescent COVID-19. The rearrangement uses TRBV9 and TRBJ2-3; TRBD2 matches 8 bases. The sequenced sample consisted of peripheral blood. The CDR3 bases are TGTGCCAGCAGCGTAGGGTATGAGAGCGGGGGAGGAGTAGATACGCAGTATTTT. Its translation is CASSVGYESGGGVDTQYF.